Listed below are T cell receptor beta chains from one sample, sequenced in a study of blood T cell repertoires in COVID-19. Clones were read by immunoSEQ multiplex PCR, and TCRdb kept only the in-frame ones, dropping some. This sample has 130,000 to 150,000 clones, with more than 65% found just once. The specimen was peripheral blood. These receptors were collected from a woman between 50 and 59 years old in a cohort sampled during active or convalescent COVID-19. Both conserved end residues are part of each CDR3. A D gene is named only where the DNA matches it firmly. Clone size is stated in some rows and not others, as once, few, many or a class when expanded.

J gene | D gene | clone size | V gene | CDR3 protein | CDR3 DNA
TRBJ2-3 | TRBD2 | NA | TRBV2 | CASSAGLAGVQDTQYF | TGTGCCAGCAGCGCGGGCCTAGCGGGGGTTCAAGATACGCAGTATTTT
TRBJ1-3 | NA | NA | TRBV7-9 | CASSVQGTGNTIYF | TGTGCCAGCAGCGTTCAGGGCACTGGAAACACCATATATTTT
TRBJ2-7 | TRBD2 | NA | TRBV4-1 | CASSQGPAGGYEQYF | TGCGCCAGCAGCCAAGGTCCGGCGGGGGGCTACGAGCAGTACTTC
TRBJ2-2 | NA | NA | TRBV7-7 | CASSLVPGGGSANTGELFF | TGTGCCAGCAGCTTAGTGCCTGGGGGCGGCTCCGCGAACACCGGGGAGCTGTTTTTT
TRBJ2-5 | NA | NA | TRBV5-1 | CASSLMDTGGKTQYF | TGCGCCAGCAGCTTGATGGACACGGGTGGGAAGACCCAGTACTTC
TRBJ1-5 | NA | NA | TRBV19 | CASSMQGGNQPQHF | TGTGCCAGTAGTATGCAGGGCGGCAATCAGCCCCAGCATTTT
TRBJ2-1 | TRBD2 | NA | TRBV18 | CASSPALAGTREQFF | TGTGCCAGCTCACCAGCGCTAGCGGGGACGAGGGAGCAGTTCTTC
TRBJ1-3 | NA | NA | TRBV7-2 | CASSPYREGNTIYF | TGTGCCAGCAGCCCCTACAGGGAGGGAAACACCATATATTTT
TRBJ2-2 | NA | few | TRBV7-3 | CASSLIPPDSTGELFF | TGTGCCAGCAGCTTAATTCCACCCGACAGCACCGGGGAGCTGTTTTTT
TRBJ1-2 | TRBD1 | NA | TRBV5-6 | CASSADRRSGYTF | TGTGCCAGCAGCGCGGACAGGAGGAGTGGCTACACCTTC
TRBJ2-5 | TRBD2 | NA | TRBV19 | CASSGAGVIRETQYF | TGTGCCAGTAGTGGGGCGGGGGTTATCCGAGAGACCCAGTACTTC
TRBJ2-7 | TRBD2 | NA | TRBV6-5 | CASSKVGTRTYEQYF | TGTGCCAGCAGTAAGGTGGGGACTAGAACCTACGAGCAGTACTTC
TRBJ2-5 | TRBD1 | NA | TRBV7-9 | CASSPGQGGKETQYF | TGTGCCAGCAGCCCGGGACAGGGTGGGAAGGAGACCCAGTACTTC
TRBJ2-1 | NA | NA | TRBV5-5 | CASAQGSYNEQFF | TGTGCCAGCGCCCAGGGGTCCTACAATGAGCAGTTCTTC
TRBJ1-4 | NA | NA | TRBV13 | CASSLGLGGPIQDEKLFF | TGTGCCAGCAGCTTGGGGTTGGGGGGACCAATACAGGATGAAAAACTGTTTTTT
TRBJ1-3 | TRBD1 | NA | TRBV24-1 | CATSDSPGQGSSGNTIYF | TGTGCCACCAGTGACTCACCGGGACAGGGTTCTTCTGGAAACACCATATATTTT
TRBJ2-5 | TRBD1 | NA | TRBV7-9 | CASSAPGTALETQYF | TGTGCCAGCAGCGCCCCTGGGACAGCCTTAGAGACCCAGTACTTC
TRBJ1-3 | NA | NA | TRBV2 | CASSEARQSSGNTIYF | TGTGCCAGCAGTGAAGCGCGGCAGAGCTCTGGAAACACCATATATTTT
TRBJ1-3 | NA | NA | TRBV7-6 | CASSRGTSSGNTIYF | TGTGCCAGCAGCAGAGGTACGAGCTCTGGAAACACCATATATTTT
TRBJ1-5 | NA | few | TRBV6-1 | CASSDFETDQPQHF | TGTGCCAGCAGTGATTTTGAGACAGATCAGCCCCAGCATTTT
TRBJ2-5 | NA | NA | TRBV11-3 | CASSTVGGTETQYF | TGTGCCAGCAGTACTGTTGGGGGCACCGAGACCCAGTACTTC
TRBJ1-5 | TRBD1 | NA | TRBV10-3 | CAIKGQGGGDQPQHF | TGTGCCATCAAAGGACAGGGAGGAGGGGATCAGCCCCAGCATTTT
TRBJ1-1 | TRBD1 | few | TRBV3-1/TRBV3-2 | CASSRGQGFTEAFF | TGTGCCAGCAGCCGGGGACAGGGGTTCACTGAAGCTTTCTTT
TRBJ2-2 | TRBD1 | few | TRBV7-2 | CASSKTGVRNTGELFF | TGTGCCAGCAGCAAGACAGGGGTCCGAAACACCGGGGAGCTGTTTTTT
TRBJ1-1 | NA | NA | TRBV10-3 | CAISEEGNTEAFF | TGTGCCATCAGTGAGGAGGGGAACACTGAAGCTTTCTTT
TRBJ1-5 | NA | NA | TRBV6-5 | CASMPNRGGDQPQHF | TGTGCCAGCATGCCGAATAGAGGGGGGGATCAGCCCCAGCATTTT
TRBJ2-3 | TRBD1 | NA | TRBV6-6 | CASSSKGGTAGDTQYF | TGTGCCAGCAGTTCAAAAGGGGGCACGGCGGGAGATACGCAGTATTTT
TRBJ1-5 | NA | NA | TRBV27 | CASRLSWGRANQPQHF | TGTGCCAGCAGGTTGTCGTGGGGCAGAGCAAATCAGCCCCAGCATTTT
TRBJ2-3 | TRBD2 | NA | TRBV5-6 | CASSYGLAYRTDTQYF | TGTGCCAGCAGCTACGGACTAGCTTATCGCACAGATACGCAGTATTTT
TRBJ2-3 | NA | NA | TRBV9 | CASSLMLTGRGDTQYF | TGTGCCAGCAGCCTTATGCTTACGGGCCGGGGGGATACGCAGTATTTT